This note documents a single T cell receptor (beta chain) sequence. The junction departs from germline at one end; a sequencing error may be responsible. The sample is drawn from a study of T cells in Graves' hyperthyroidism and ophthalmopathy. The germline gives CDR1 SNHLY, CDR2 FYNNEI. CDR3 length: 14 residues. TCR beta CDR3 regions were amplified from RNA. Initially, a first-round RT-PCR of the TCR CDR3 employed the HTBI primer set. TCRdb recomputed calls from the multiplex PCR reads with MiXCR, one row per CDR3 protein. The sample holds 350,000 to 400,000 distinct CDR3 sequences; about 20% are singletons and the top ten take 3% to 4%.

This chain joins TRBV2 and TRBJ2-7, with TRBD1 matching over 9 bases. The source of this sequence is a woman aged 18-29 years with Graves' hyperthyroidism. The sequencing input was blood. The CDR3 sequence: CASRERTGENEQYF. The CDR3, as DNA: TGTGCCAGCCGTGAAAGGACAGGGGAGAACGAGCAGTACTTC.